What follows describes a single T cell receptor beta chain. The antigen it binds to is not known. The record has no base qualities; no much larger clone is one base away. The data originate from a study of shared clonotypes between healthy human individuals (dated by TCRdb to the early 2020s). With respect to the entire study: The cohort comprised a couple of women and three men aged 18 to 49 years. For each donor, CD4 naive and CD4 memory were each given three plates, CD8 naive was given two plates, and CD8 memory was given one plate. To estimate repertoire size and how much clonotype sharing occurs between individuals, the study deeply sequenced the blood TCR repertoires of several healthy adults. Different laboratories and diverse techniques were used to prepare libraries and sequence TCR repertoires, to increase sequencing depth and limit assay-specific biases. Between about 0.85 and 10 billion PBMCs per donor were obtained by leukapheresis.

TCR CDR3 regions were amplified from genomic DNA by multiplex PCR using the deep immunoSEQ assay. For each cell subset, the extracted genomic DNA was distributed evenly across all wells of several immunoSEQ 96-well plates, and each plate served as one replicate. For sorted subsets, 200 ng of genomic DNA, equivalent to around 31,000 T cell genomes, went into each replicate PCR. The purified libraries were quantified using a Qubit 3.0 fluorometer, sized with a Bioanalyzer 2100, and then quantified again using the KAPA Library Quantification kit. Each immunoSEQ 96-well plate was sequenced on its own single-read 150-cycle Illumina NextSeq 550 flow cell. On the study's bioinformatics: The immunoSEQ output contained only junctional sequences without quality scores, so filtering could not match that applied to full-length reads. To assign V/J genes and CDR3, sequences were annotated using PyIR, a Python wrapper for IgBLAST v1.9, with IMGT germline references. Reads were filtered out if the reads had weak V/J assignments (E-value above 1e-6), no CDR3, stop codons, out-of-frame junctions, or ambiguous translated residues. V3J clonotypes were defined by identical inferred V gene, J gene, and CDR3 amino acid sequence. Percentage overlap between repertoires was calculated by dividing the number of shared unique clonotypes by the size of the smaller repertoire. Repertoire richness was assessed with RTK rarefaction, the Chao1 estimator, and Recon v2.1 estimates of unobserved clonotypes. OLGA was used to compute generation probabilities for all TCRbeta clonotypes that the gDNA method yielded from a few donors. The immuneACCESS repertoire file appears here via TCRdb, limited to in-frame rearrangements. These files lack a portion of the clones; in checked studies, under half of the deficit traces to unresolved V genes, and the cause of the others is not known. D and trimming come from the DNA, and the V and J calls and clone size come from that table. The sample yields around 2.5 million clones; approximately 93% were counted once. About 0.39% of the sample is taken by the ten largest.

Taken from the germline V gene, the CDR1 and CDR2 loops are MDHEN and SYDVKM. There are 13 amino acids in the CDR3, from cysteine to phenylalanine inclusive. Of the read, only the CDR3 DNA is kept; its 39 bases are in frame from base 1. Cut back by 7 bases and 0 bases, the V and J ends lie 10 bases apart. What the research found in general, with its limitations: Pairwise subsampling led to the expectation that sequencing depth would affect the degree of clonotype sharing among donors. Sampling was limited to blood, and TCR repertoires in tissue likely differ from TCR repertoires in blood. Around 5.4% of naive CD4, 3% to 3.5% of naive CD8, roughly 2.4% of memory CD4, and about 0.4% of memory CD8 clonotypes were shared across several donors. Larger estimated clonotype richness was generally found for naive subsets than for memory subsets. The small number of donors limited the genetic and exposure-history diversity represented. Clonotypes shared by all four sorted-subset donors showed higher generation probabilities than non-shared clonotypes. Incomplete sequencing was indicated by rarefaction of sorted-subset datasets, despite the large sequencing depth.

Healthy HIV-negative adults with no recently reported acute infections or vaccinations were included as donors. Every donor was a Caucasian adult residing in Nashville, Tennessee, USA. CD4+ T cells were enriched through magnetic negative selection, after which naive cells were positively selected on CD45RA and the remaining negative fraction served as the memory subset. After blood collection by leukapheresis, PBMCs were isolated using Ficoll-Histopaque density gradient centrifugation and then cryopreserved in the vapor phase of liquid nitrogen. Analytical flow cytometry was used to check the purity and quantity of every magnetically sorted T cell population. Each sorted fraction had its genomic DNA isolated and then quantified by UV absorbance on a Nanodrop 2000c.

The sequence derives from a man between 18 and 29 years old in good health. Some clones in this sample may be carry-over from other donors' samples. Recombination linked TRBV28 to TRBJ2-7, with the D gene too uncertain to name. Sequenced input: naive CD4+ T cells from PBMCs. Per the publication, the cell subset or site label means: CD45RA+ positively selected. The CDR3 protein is CASTQASSYEQYF. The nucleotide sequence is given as TGTGCCAGCACTCAGGCGAGCTCCTACGAGCAGTACTTC.